This T cell receptor beta chain was retrieved from a study of cytomegalovirus exposure and HLA in healthy donors. The CDR3 covers 13 residues. Deletions cut 1 base from V and 4 bases from J, with 8 bases between. The germline gives CDR1 SGHVS, CDR2 FQNEAQ. A multiplex PCR was run with 60 Vbeta primers and 13 Jbeta primers. Using immunoSEQ multiplex PCR, the repertoire was profiled, and TCRdb retains in-frame clones only, with some absent. The sample comprises 150,000 to 200,000 clones, around nine tenths of which are singletons, and approximately 2% rests with the top ten. Input material: PBMCs. The source is a woman between 18 and 29 years old in good health and CMV-seronegative. The chain employs TRBV7-8 and TRBJ2-7; no clear D gene. The CDR3 loop is CASSLEQLYEQYF. CDR3 bases: TGTGCCAGCAGCTTAGAACAGCTATACGAGCAGTACTTC.